The sequence of this TCR beta chain was determined in a study of patients and donors after allogeneic stem cell transplantation. The CDR3 loop spans 13 amino acids. The V segment lost 7 bases and the J segment 4 bases; nucleotides outside the gene matches: 5. Germline values: CDR1 MNHEY, CDR2 SVGAGI. This clonotype has more than one count but fewer than ten. TCRdb itself ran the RT-PCR reads through MiXCR, one entry per CDR3 protein. This sample has about 2,600 distinct CDR3 sequences, with roughly 17% found just once. V gene TRBV6-5 combines with J gene TRBJ2-7; TRBD2 matches at 9 bases. The sequenced material came from blood, either unsorted or a sorted T cell fraction (not recorded which). This TCR derives from a human donor who was either an allogeneic HSCT recipient or a stem cell or donor lymphocyte infusion donor (not recorded which). It is not recorded whose cells these are; they may come from a transplant donor. Here the CDR3 DNA reads TGTGCCAGCAAGAGGCGGGAGGGGTACGAGCAGTACTTC. Its translation is CASKRREGYEQYF.